The TCR beta chain described here comes from a study of shared clonotypes between healthy human individuals. The study, taken as a whole, reports: Four donors held about 5% of naive CD4 clonotypes in common.

The study drew its donors from healthy HIV-negative adults without recent acute infections or vaccinations. Every contributor of samples was a Caucasian grown-up residing in Nashville, Tennessee. CDR3 length equals 16 residues. Trimming removed 6 bases from V and 6 bases from J; junction bases left unmatched: 12. Germline-derived CDR1 and CDR2 are MDHEN and SYDVKM. TCRdb keeps only in-frame clones here, not all; method: immunoSEQ multiplex PCR. The repertoire holds 2 million to 3 million clones, roughly 93% seen once, with 0.36% in the top ten. Worth noting for this clone: The antigen is not known.

The receptor comes from a man younger than 35 in good health. Some clones in this sample may be carry-over from other donors' samples. This chain links TRBV28 with TRBJ2-3; 10 nucleotides agree with TRBD2. Sequenced input: naive CD4+ T cells from PBMCs. Subset: CD45RA+ positively selected. CDR3 DNA sequence: TGTGCCAGCAGGGCCCCCCTAGCGGGAGTTCGCGATACGCAGTATTTT. Protein: CASRAPLAGVRDTQYF.